Below are 2 T cell receptor beta chains sequenced from a single sample in a study of CD8+ T cells in alopecia areata. cDNA reverse transcribed from extracted RNA served as the sequencing template. Some clones are missing from TCRdb's copy, which holds only in-frame ones; the method was immunoSEQ multiplex PCR. The table includes some 120,000 clones, around 50% detected once. Sequenced material: CD4+ T cells sorted from blood, taken at week 0. The receptors derive from a human donor with alopecia areata.

The chain combines TRBV4-1 with TRBJ2-1; 7 bases line up with TRBD2. Looked up from germline, CDR1 is MGHRA and CDR2 is YSYEKL. V lost 0 bases and J lost 3; bases outside the gene matches: 8. The length of the CDR3 is 17 residues. The CDR3 DNA reads as TGCGCCAGCAGCCAAGATGGGAGGGGCTCTTTCTACAATGAGCAGTTCTTC. It translates to CASSQDGRGSFYNEQFF.

The chain recombines TRBV7-6 with TRBJ2-3; D perhaps matches TRBD2 (6 bases). Deletions cut 5 bases from V and 2 bases from J, with 23 bases between. In germline, CDR1 is SGHVS, CDR2 FNYEAQ. This CDR3 is built from 18 residues. CDR3 in DNA: TGTGCCAGCAGCCTAGTGGGGCCAGCGGGCATAGACACAGATACGCAGTATTTT. It encodes CASSLVGPAGIDTDTQYF. The full variable domain, completed using reference TRBV7-6 and TRBJ2-3, is GAGVSQSPRYKVTKRGQDVALRCDPISGHVSLYWYRQALGQGPEFLTYFNYEAQQDKSGLPNDRFSAERPEGSISTLTIQRTEQRDSAMYRCASSLVGPAGIDTDTQYFGPGTRLTVL.